This record concerns one TCR beta chain sequence. Authors' methods: Estimation of nucleated cell counts relied on the amplification of reference gene primers. Here immunoSEQ multiplex PCR was the method, and the copy in TCRdb shows in-frame clones only, minus some. V, J and clone size derive from that table, while D and trimming were established from the DNA sequence. The sample carries under 150,000 clones, about nine tenths recorded once. V gave up 3 bases and J gave up 6 bases, with 9 bases separating them. The germline V gene has CDR1 SQVTM and CDR2 ANQGSEA. This CDR3 is 12 amino acids long. The entry originates in a study of blood T cell repertoires in COVID-19. Study-level background: There were acute and convalescent COVID-19 samples, and they came from the United States, Italy and Spain. T cells, B-cell-depleted T cells, or PBMCs supplied cDNA or gDNA.

The sample taken for sequencing was peripheral blood. This TCR was sampled from a human donor in a cohort sampled during active COVID-19. The chain joins TRBV29-1 to TRBJ2-1; D possibly corresponds to TRBD1 (5 bases). The CDR3 coding sequence is TGCAGCGTTGACAGGGTGACCAATGAGCAGTTCTTC. It translates to CSVDRVTNEQFF.